A selection of T cell receptor beta chains follows, all from one sample in a study of blood T cell repertoires in COVID-19. TCRdb's table, derived via immunoSEQ multiplex PCR, lists solely in-frame clones and lacks some. The sample includes a few hundred thousand clones, about 90% of them seen just once. Specimen: PBMCs or T cells enriched from blood (not recorded which). These receptors were obtained from a human donor in a cohort exposed to, infected with or recovered from COVID-19 (not recorded which). The donor label of this sample is uncertain. The CDR3 runs from the conserved cysteine through the conserved F or W. The D gene is left open where the match is weak. Size is omitted from some rows. Given values are once, few, many or a class for expanded clones.

V gene	clone size	D gene	J gene	CDR3 protein	CDR3 DNA
TRBV9	once	NA	TRBJ2-4	CASSVEPGAKNIQYF	TGTGCCAGCAGCGTAGAACCAGGGGCCAAAAACATTCAGTACTTC
TRBV5-4	NA	NA	TRBJ1-2	CASSPMTGDGSYGYTF	TGTGCCAGCAGCCCTATGACTGGAGACGGAAGCTATGGCTACACCTTC
TRBV6-1	once	NA	TRBJ1-1	CASSEALGGTEAFF	TGTGCCAGCAGTGAAGCCCTGGGGGGCACTGAAGCTTTCTTT
TRBV14	NA	TRBD2	TRBJ2-7	CASSQLAGGWDEQYF	TGTGCCAGCAGCCAATTAGCGGGGGGTTGGGACGAGCAGTACTTC
TRBV28	NA	TRBD1	TRBJ1-5	CASRDRDRGYSNQPQHF	TGTGCCAGCAGGGACCGGGACAGGGGATATAGCAATCAGCCCCAGCATTTT
TRBV5-1	once	TRBD1	TRBJ1-6	CASSIGQGNSPLHF	TGCGCCAGCAGCATAGGACAGGGCAATTCACCCCTCCACTTT
TRBV10-3	NA	TRBD1	TRBJ1-4	CAIGTGGNEKLFF	TGTGCCATCGGGACAGGGGGCAATGAAAAACTGTTTTTT
TRBV3-1/TRBV3-2	NA	TRBD1	TRBJ1-2	CASSQHQGAKGYTF	TGTGCCAGCAGCCAACATCAGGGGGCGAAAGGCTACACCTTC
TRBV2	NA	NA	TRBJ1-6	CASSEGFTTALNSPLHF	TGTGCCAGCAGTGAAGGGTTTACTACCGCTCTTAATTCACCCCTCCACTTT
TRBV24-1	NA	NA	TRBJ1-2	CARGGGYTF	TGTGCCCGAGGAGGCGGCTACACCTTC
TRBV5-1	NA	NA	TRBJ2-5	CASSSGLPGETQYF	TGCGCCAGCAGCTCGGGACTGCCCGGGGAGACCCAGTACTTC
TRBV18	few	NA	TRBJ1-1	CASSPQGADAEAFF	TGTGCCAGCTCACCGCAAGGGGCGGACGCTGAAGCTTTCTTT
TRBV11-2	NA	NA	TRBJ1-6	CASEPSDNSPLHF	TGTGCCAGCGAACCCTCGGATAATTCACCCCTCCACTTT
TRBV27	NA	TRBD1	TRBJ2-7	CASSTRDRGHTYEQYF	TGTGCCAGCAGTACCCGCGACAGGGGTCACACCTACGAGCAGTACTTC
TRBV19	NA	TRBD1	TRBJ1-1	CASSPITGGTEAFF	TGTGCCAGTAGCCCTATAACAGGGGGCACTGAAGCTTTCTTT
TRBV11-1	NA	NA	TRBJ2-2	CASSGRVNTGELFF	TGTGCCAGCAGCGGCCGGGTGAACACCGGGGAGCTGTTTTTT
TRBV2	NA	TRBD1	TRBJ1-2	CASRTSRQGPDYGYTF	TGTGCCAGCAGGACGAGCCGACAGGGGCCGGACTATGGCTACACCTTC
TRBV4-2	NA	NA	TRBJ1-2	CASSLAKGLGGYTF	TGTGCCAGCAGCCTGGCTAAGGGACTTGGCGGCTACACCTTC
TRBV5-1	NA	NA	TRBJ1-6	CASSLNSDNSPLHF	TGCGCCAGCAGCTTGAATAGTGATAATTCACCCCTCCACTTT
TRBV12-3/TRBV12-4	NA	NA	TRBJ1-2	CASSLGRNYGYTF	TGTGCCAGCAGTTTGGGGCGGAACTATGGCTACACCTTC
TRBV7-2	NA	NA	TRBJ1-2	CASSTGQEGGYTF	TGTGCCAGCAGCACGGGGCAGGAGGGGGGCTACACCTTC
TRBV19	NA	NA	TRBJ1-2	CASSASEGLGNGYTF	TGTGCCAGTAGTGCCTCGGAGGGGCTCGGAAATGGCTACACCTTC
TRBV25-1	NA	TRBD2	TRBJ2-1	CASSPQGSGGVYNEQFF	TGTGCCAGCAGTCCCCAAGGTAGCGGGGGGGTCTACAATGAGCAGTTCTTC
TRBV19	NA	NA	TRBJ1-2	CASYPGQLNYGYTF	TGTGCCAGCTACCCGGGACAACTAAACTATGGCTACACCTTC
TRBV24-1	NA	NA	TRBJ1-2	CATSDSTYGYTF	TGTGCCACCAGTGACTCGACATATGGCTACACCTTC
TRBV7-2	NA	TRBD2	TRBJ2-5	CASKIRGGAGETQYF	TGTGCCAGCAAAATTAGGGGAGGGGCAGGAGAGACCCAGTACTTC
TRBV5-1	NA	NA	TRBJ2-7	CASSLAGATYEQYF	TGCGCCAGCAGCTTGGCAGGGGCAACCTACGAGCAGTACTTC
TRBV20-1	NA	TRBD1	TRBJ1-1	CSASDRGWNTEAFF	TGCAGTGCTAGTGACAGGGGATGGAACACTGAAGCTTTCTTT
TRBV9	NA	TRBD1	TRBJ1-5	CASSVTGDSQPQHF	TGTGCCAGCAGCGTAACAGGGGATAGTCAGCCCCAGCATTTT
TRBV20-1	few	TRBD1	TRBJ2-3	CSASQRDRVKRDTQYF	TGCAGTGCCAGTCAACGGGACAGGGTAAAACGAGATACGCAGTATTTT
TRBV12-3/TRBV12-4	NA	NA	TRBJ1-1	CASSLRWNTEAFF	TGTGCCAGCAGTTTACGTTGGAACACTGAAGCTTTCTTT
TRBV27	NA	NA	TRBJ1-1	CASSLLVGADTEAFF	TGTGCCAGCAGTTTATTAGTAGGGGCGGACACTGAAGCTTTCTTT
TRBV5-6	NA	NA	TRBJ1-6	CASSPWAGVNSPLHF	TGTGCCAGCAGCCCCTGGGCAGGGGTAAATTCACCCCTCCACTTT
TRBV30	NA	TRBD1	TRBJ1-2	CAWSFSDRVSDGYTF	TGTGCCTGGAGTTTTTCCGACAGGGTTTCCGATGGCTACACCTTC
TRBV9	NA	TRBD1	TRBJ2-2	CASSVATGGVGTGELFF	TGTGCCAGCAGCGTAGCTACAGGGGGAGTCGGCACCGGGGAGCTGTTTTTT
TRBV19	NA	NA	TRBJ2-5	CASSMRVQETQYF	TGTGCCAGTAGTATGCGGGTCCAAGAGACCCAGTACTTC
TRBV10-3	NA	NA	TRBJ2-2	CAISGADSPGELFF	TGTGCCATCAGTGGAGCCGACAGCCCCGGGGAGCTGTTTTTT
TRBV5-5	NA	NA	TRBJ1-2	CASLGRGANYGYTF	TGTGCCAGCTTGGGGCGGGGGGCTAACTATGGCTACACCTTC
TRBV27	NA	TRBD2	TRBJ2-1	CASRRGGSYNEQFF	TGTGCCAGCAGACGGGGAGGGTCCTACAATGAGCAGTTCTTC
TRBV7-9	NA	TRBD1	TRBJ1-2	CASSLDGQGSNYGYTF	TGTGCCAGCAGCTTAGACGGACAGGGATCTAACTATGGCTACACCTTC
TRBV7-2	once	NA	TRBJ1-6	CASSLAGGSPLHF	TGTGCCAGCAGCTTAGCGGGAGGCTCACCCCTCCACTTT
TRBV4-1	NA	NA	TRBJ1-3	CASSQPGVRNTIYF	TGCGCCAGCAGCCAACCAGGGGTTAGAAACACCATATATTTT
TRBV5-4	NA	NA	TRBJ1-2	CASSFGITDYGYTF	TGTGCCAGCAGCTTCGGTATAACAGATTATGGCTACACCTTC
TRBV29-1	once	NA	TRBJ2-1	CSAPARGIGSYNEQFF	TGCAGCGCTCCAGCTAGAGGCATCGGCTCCTACAATGAGCAGTTCTTC
TRBV3-1/TRBV3-2	few	NA	TRBJ1-1	CASGIGATEAFF	TGTGCCAGCGGGATTGGGGCCACTGAAGCTTTCTTT
TRBV5-1	NA	TRBD2	TRBJ2-3	CASSSIAGGSDTQYF	TGCGCCAGCAGCTCCATAGCGGGGGGCTCAGATACGCAGTATTTT
TRBV30	NA	NA	TRBJ2-1	CAWSVGRHNEQFF	TGTGCCTGGAGTGTGGGCCGCCACAATGAGCAGTTCTTC
TRBV5-4	few	NA	TRBJ1-6	CATQGGNNSPLHF	TGTGCCACCCAGGGTGGTAATAATTCACCCCTCCACTTT